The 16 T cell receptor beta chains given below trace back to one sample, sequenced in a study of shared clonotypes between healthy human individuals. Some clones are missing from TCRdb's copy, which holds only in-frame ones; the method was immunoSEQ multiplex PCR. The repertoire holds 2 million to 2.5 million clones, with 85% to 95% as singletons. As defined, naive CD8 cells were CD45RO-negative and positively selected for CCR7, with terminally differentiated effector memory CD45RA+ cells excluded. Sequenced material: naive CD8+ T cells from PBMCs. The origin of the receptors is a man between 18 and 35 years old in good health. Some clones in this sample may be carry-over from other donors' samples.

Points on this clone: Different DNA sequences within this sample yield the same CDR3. The CDR3: CASSVAGTGGTGELFF. The CDR3 coding sequence is TGTGCCAGCAGCGTAGCTGGGACAGGGGGCACCGGGGAGCTGTTTTTT. The chain recombines TRBV9 with TRBJ2-2; TRBD1 matches 11 bases. Germline lookup yields CDR1 SGDLS and CDR2 YYNGEE. J gave up 4 bases and V 0 bases, and 2 bases lay outside the gene matches. This CDR3 is 16 amino acids long.

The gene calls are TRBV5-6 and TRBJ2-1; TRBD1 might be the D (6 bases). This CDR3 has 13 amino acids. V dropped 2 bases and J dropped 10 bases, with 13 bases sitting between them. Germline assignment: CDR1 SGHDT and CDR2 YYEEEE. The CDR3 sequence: CASSLPGASEQFF. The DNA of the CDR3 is TGTGCCAGCAGCTTACCAGGGGCGTCGGAGCAGTTCTTC.

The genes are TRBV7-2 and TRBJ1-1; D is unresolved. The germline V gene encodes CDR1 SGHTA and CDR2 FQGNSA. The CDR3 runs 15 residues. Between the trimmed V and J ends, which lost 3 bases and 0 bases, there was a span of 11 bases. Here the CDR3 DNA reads TGTGCCAGCAGCTTGAGGCTATTAATGAACACTGAAGCTTTCTTT. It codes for CASSLRLLMNTEAFF. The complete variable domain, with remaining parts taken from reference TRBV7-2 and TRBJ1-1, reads GAGVSQSPSNKVTEKGKDVELRCDPISGHTALYWYRQSLGQGLEFLIYFQGNSAPDKSGLPSDRFSAERTGGSVSTLTIQRTQQEDSAVYLCASSLRLLMNTEAFFGQGTRLTVV.

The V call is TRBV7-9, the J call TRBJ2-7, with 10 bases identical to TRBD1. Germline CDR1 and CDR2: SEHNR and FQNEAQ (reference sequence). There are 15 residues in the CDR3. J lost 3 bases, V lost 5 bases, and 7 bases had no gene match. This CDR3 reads CASSGGTGVGYEQYF. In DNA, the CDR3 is TGTGCCAGCAGCGGAGGGACAGGGGTTGGCTACGAGCAGTACTTC.

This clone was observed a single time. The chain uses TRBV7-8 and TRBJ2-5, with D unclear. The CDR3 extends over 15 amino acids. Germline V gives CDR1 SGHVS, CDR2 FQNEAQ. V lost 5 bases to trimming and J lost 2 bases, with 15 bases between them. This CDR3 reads CASSLSIGKQETQYF. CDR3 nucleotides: TGTGCCAGCAGCCTTTCCATTGGGAAACAAGAGACCCAGTACTTC.

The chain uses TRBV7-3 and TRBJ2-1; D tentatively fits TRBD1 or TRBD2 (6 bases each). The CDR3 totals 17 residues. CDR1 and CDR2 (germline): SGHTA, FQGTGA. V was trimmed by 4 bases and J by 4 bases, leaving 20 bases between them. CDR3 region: CASSSNPWGADYNEQFF. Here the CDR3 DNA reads TGTGCCAGCAGCTCCAACCCCTGGGGGGCCGATTACAATGAGCAGTTCTTC. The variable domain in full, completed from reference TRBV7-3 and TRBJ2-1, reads GAGVSQTPSNKVTEKGKYVELRCDPISGHTALYWYRQSLGQGPEFLIYFQGTGAADDSGLPNDRFFAVRPEGSVSTLKIQRTERGDSAVYLCASSSNPWGADYNEQFFGPGTRLTVL.

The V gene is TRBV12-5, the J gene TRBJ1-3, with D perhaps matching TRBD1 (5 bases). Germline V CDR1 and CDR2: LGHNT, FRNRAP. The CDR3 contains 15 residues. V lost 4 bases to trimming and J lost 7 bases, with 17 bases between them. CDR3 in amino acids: CASGSPGFPRNTIYF. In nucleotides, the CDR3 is TGTGCTAGTGGTTCCCCAGGGTTCCCACGGAACACCATATATTTT.

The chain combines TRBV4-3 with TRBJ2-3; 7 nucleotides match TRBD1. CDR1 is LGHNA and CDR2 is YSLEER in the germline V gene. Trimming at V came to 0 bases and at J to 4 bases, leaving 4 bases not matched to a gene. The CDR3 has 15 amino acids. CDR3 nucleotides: TGCGCCAGCAGCCAAGACCTGGGGACAGCAGATACGCAGTATTTT. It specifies CASSQDLGTADTQYF.

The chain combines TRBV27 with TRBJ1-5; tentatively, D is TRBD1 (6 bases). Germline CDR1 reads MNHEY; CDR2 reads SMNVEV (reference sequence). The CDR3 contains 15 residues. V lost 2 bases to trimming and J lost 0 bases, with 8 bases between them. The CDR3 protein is CASSLGQFSNQPQHF. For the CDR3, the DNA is TGTGCCAGCAGTTTAGGACAGTTTAGCAATCAGCCCCAGCATTTT.

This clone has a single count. The CDR3 sequence: CASSQDQAGEDEQYF. The DNA of the CDR3 is TGCGCCAGCAGCCAAGATCAGGCGGGAGAGGACGAGCAGTACTTC. V usage is TRBV4-3 and J usage is TRBJ2-7; 7 bases align to TRBD2. The CDR3 is 15 residues long. Trimming at V came to 0 bases and at J to 5 bases, leaving 7 bases not matched to a gene. The germline gives CDR1 LGHNA, CDR2 YSLEER.

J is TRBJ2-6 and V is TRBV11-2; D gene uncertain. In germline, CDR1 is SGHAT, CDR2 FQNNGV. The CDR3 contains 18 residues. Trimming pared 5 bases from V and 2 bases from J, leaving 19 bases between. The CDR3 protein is CASSALIVEGAGANVLTF. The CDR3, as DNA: TGTGCCAGCAGCGCCCTAATCGTGGAAGGTGCTGGGGCCAACGTCCTGACTTTC.

CDR3 bases: TGTGCCAGCAGCCCTGGGGCCACTAGCGACGAGCAGTACTTC. Its protein product is CASSPGATSDEQYF. The chain uses TRBV7-3 and TRBJ2-7; 7 nucleotides align to TRBD2. This CDR3 is 14 amino acids long. CDR1 is SGHTA and CDR2 is FQGTGA in the germline V gene. V trimming: 5 bases; J trimming: 5 bases; junction bases outside the gene matches: 9.

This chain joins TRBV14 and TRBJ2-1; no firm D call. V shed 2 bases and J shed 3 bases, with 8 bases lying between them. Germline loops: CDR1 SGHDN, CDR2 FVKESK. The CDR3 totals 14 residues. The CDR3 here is CASSQMPIYNEQFF. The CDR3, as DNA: TGTGCCAGCAGCCAAATGCCCATCTACAATGAGCAGTTCTTC. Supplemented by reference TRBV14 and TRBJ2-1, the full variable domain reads EAGVTQFPSHSVIEKGQTVTLRCDPISGHDNLYWYRRVMGKEIKFLLHFVKESKQDESGMPNNRFLAERTGGTYSTLKVQPAELEDSGVYFCASSQMPIYNEQFFGPGTRLTVL.

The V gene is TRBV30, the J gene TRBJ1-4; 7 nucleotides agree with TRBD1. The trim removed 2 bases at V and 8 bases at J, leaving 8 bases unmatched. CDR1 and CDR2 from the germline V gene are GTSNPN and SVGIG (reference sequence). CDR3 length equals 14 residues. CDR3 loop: CAWSFRGSDEKLFF. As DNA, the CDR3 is TGTGCCTGGAGTTTCAGGGGGAGTGACGAAAAACTGTTTTTT.

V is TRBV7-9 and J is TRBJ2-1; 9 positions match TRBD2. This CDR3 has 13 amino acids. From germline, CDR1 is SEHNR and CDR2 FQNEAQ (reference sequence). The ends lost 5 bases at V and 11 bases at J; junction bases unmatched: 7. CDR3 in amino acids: CASSPRTSEQQFF. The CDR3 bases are TGTGCCAGCAGCCCTCGGACTAGCGAGCAGCAGTTCTTC.

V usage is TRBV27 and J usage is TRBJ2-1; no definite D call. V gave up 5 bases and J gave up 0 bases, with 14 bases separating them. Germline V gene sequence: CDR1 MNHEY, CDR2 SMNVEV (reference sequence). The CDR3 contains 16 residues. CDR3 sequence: CASSSRRENSYNEQFF. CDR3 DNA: TGTGCCAGCAGTAGCCGGCGAGAAAACTCCTACAATGAGCAGTTCTTC.